This TCR beta chain was documented in a study of cytomegalovirus exposure and HLA in healthy donors. Whole-study findings and limits: The authors confirmed in vitro that three CMV-associated chains were specific for CMV antigens. Investigators reported about 160 TCR beta chains as tied to cytomegalovirus.

The study ran its PCR with 60 Vbeta and 13 Jbeta primers. Produced via immunoSEQ multiplex PCR; TCRdb's table is partial and in-frame only. The table has roughly 100,000 clones, around three quarters seen once; the top ten hold under 4%. About this clone itself: No antigen is known for it.

The receptor's source is a male donor in good health and CMV-seropositive. Material for sequencing was PBMCs.

The CDR3 DNA reads TGTGCCAGCAGTTTCAATATAGCTGGCGGGCAGTACTTC. Translated: CASSFNIAGGQYF. The rearrangement uses TRBV27 and TRBJ2-7, with D unclear. Germline-derived CDR1 and CDR2 are MNHEY and SMNVEV (reference sequence). This CDR3 has 13 residues. The V end was cut by 3 bases, the J end by 9 bases, with 15 bases between.